Each of the 28 T cell receptor beta chains below was sequenced from the same sample in a study of cytomegalovirus exposure and HLA in healthy donors. The PCR used 60 Vbeta and 13 Jbeta primers. Profiled with immunoSEQ multiplex PCR; TCRdb holds only in-frame clones, not every one. The sample holds some 90,000 clones, 60% to 80% seen once. Sequencing was done on a sample of PBMCs. These TCRs come from a boy between 10 and 17 years old in good health and CMV-seronegative.

This clone occurred a few times. The chain carries TRBV5-5 and TRBJ2-1; D may be TRBD2 (6 bases). The CDR3 totals 13 residues. Germline V lookup: CDR1 SGHKS, CDR2 YYEKEE (reference sequence). The V gene lost 4 bases and the J gene lost 8 bases, with 13 bases spanning the gap. In nucleotides, the CDR3 is TGTGCCAGCAGCCCGACTAGTTATGATGAGCAGTTCTTC. Translating it yields CASSPTSYDEQFF.

This chain links TRBV5-1 with TRBJ1-1, with TRBD1 matching over 7 bases. V shed 4 bases and J 5 bases; nucleotides not matched to a gene: 8. Germline values: CDR1 SGHRS, CDR2 YFSETQ. CDR3 size: 14 residues. Written as DNA, the CDR3 is TGCGCCAGCAGCAGACAGGGCCCGGAGACTGAAGCTTTCTTT. Protein product: CASSRQGPETEAFF.

The V call is TRBV6-4, the J call TRBJ1-5; D perhaps matches TRBD1 (6 bases). Deletions cut 4 bases from V and 3 bases from J, with 13 bases between. Germline V gene lookup returns CDR1 MRHNA and CDR2 SNTAGT. This CDR3 is 15 amino acids long. CDR3 nucleotide sequence: TGTGCCAGCAGTGTGGAAGGACAGCCCAATCAGCCCCAGCATTTT. Translated: CASSVEGQPNQPQHF.

This clone showed up just a few times. The chain's CDR3 is CASSSRVTEAFF. For the CDR3, the DNA is TGTGCCAGCAGCTCCAGGGTCACTGAAGCTTTCTTT. The V gene is TRBV7-2, the J gene TRBJ1-1; D possibly corresponds to TRBD1 (5 bases). CDR1 SGHTA and CDR2 FQGNSA come from the germline V gene. Deletions cut 4 bases from V and 4 bases from J, with 7 bases between. This CDR3 has 12 residues.

V gene TRBV4-2 combines with J gene TRBJ1-5, with TRBD1 as a possible D gene (6 bases). V dropped 3 bases and J dropped 5 bases, with 8 bases sitting between them. This CDR3 region has 13 residues. In germline, CDR1 is LGHNA, CDR2 YNFKEQ. The CDR3 sequence is CASSHYRDQPQHF. CDR3 nucleotides: TGTGCCAGCAGCCATTACAGGGATCAGCCCCAGCATTTT.

The chain has TRBV15 and TRBJ2-7; 12 bases agree with TRBD2. The CDR3 length is 15 residues. Looked up from germline, CDR1 is LNHNV and CDR2 is YYDKDF (reference sequence). J was trimmed by 7 bases and V by 5 bases; bases with no gene match: 9. DNA for the CDR3: TGTGCCACCAGCGCTGGGCGACTAGCGGGGGTTGAGCAGTACTTC. This codes for CATSAGRLAGVEQYF.

The chain has TRBV29-1 and TRBJ2-3, with TRBD2 as a possible D gene (6 bases). Germline V gene lookup returns CDR1 SQVTM and CDR2 ANQGSEA. Deletions cut 4 bases from V and 0 bases from J, with 8 bases between. This CDR3 spans 13 amino acids. CDR3 residues: CSVGRESTDTQYF. The CDR3 bases are TGCAGCGTTGGGAGGGAAAGCACAGATACGCAGTATTTT.

The V gene is TRBV2, the J gene TRBJ1-6; tentatively, D is TRBD1 (5 bases). This CDR3 has 12 residues. Germline CDR1 reads SNHLY; CDR2 reads FYNNEI. V lost 8 bases to trimming and J lost 6 bases, with 8 bases between them. CDR3 protein: CASGGLNSPLHF. The DNA for the CDR3 is TGTGCCAGCGGGGGACTTAATTCACCCCTCCACTTT.

V and J are TRBV10-3 and TRBJ1-1; TRBD1 matches at 11 bases. CDR1 is ENHRY and CDR2 is SYGVKD in the germline V gene. Trimming at V came to 3 bases and at J to 4 bases, leaving 4 bases not matched to a gene. The CDR3 totals 15 residues. The CDR3 loop reads CAISEAGTGGTEAFF. CDR3 nucleotides: TGTGCCATCAGTGAAGCCGGGACAGGGGGCACTGAAGCTTTCTTT.

The sample holds a few counts of this clone. V is TRBV6-1 and J is TRBJ1-2, with 7 bases matching TRBD1. After removal of 0 bases from V and 4 bases from J, the junction contained 5 bases not matched to a gene. CDR3 length equals 15 residues. Germline V CDR1 and CDR2: MNHNS, SASEGT. The CDR3 DNA is TGTGCCAGCAGTGAAGCCGCAGGGGGAAGCTATGGCTACACCTTC. Translating gives CASSEAAGGSYGYTF.

The V and J genes are TRBV12-5 and TRBJ2-2, with 7 bases aligning to TRBD1. J was trimmed by 7 bases and V by 7 bases; bases with no gene match: 12. The CDR3 contains 15 residues. CDR1 and CDR2 from the germline V gene are LGHNT and FRNRAP. CDR3 residues: CASALAGGAGGELFF. As DNA, the CDR3 is TGTGCTAGTGCCTTGGCAGGGGGTGCCGGCGGGGAGCTGTTTTTT.

The J gene is TRBJ2-7, the V gene TRBV4-2; the D is unclear. V was cut by 4 bases and J by 2 bases, with 15 bases left in between. This CDR3 contains 15 residues. CDR1 is LGHNA and CDR2 is YNFKEQ in the germline V gene. This CDR3 reads CASSLESLETYEQYF. The DNA for the CDR3 is TGTGCCAGCAGCCTCGAGTCTTTGGAGACCTACGAGCAGTACTTC.

The V call is TRBV10-2, the J call TRBJ1-5; D might be TRBD1 (6 bases). V was trimmed by 3 bases and J by 2 bases, leaving 11 bases between them. This CDR3 contains 15 residues. Germline V lookup: CDR1 WSHSY, CDR2 SAAADI. The DNA for the CDR3 is TGCGCCAGCAGTGACTGGGACATGGGCAATCAGCCCCAGCATTTT. This sequence encodes CASSDWDMGNQPQHF.

The gene calls are TRBV6-5 and TRBJ2-7, with D possibly TRBD1 on 6 matching bases. Between the trimmed V and J ends, which lost 1 base and 0 bases, there was a span of 13 bases. The germline CDR1 and CDR2 sequences are MNHEY and SVGAGI. This CDR3 comprises 16 residues. The CDR3 region is CASSYFKQGNSYEQYF. The CDR3 DNA reads as TGTGCCAGCAGTTACTTTAAACAGGGAAACTCCTACGAGCAGTACTTC.

The J gene is TRBJ2-7, the V gene TRBV28; the match to TRBD1 covers 7 bases. V lost 6 bases to trimming and J lost 0 bases; unmatched junction nucleotides: 14. This CDR3 is built from 17 residues. The germline CDR1 and CDR2 sequences are MDHEN and SYDVKM. The CDR3 loop is CASSLRPGQWDSYEQYF. DNA for the CDR3: TGTGCCAGCAGCCTCAGGCCGGGACAGTGGGACTCCTACGAGCAGTACTTC.

This clone was detected only a few times. One junction end disagrees with the germline gene, perhaps due to a read error. This rearrangement joins TRBV27 to TRBJ1-2; 8 nucleotides match TRBD1. Germline V gives CDR1 MNHEY, CDR2 SMNVEV (reference sequence). This CDR3 comprises 10 residues. CDR3 sequence (DNA): TGTGCCAGTTGGGGGGACAGGCCATTATTC. It is translated as CASWGDRPLF.

This chain connects TRBV13 to TRBJ1-2; D may be TRBD1 (5 bases). Trimming cost V 5 bases and J 6 bases, with 25 bases left between them. Germline CDR1 is PRHDT and CDR2 is FYEKMQ (reference sequence). The CDR3 sequence is 17 residues long. CDR3: CASSLRHTFSGHHGYTF. The CDR3 bases are TGTGCCAGCAGCCTCCGCCATACGTTTTCCGGACATCATGGCTACACCTTC.

V gene TRBV18 combines with J gene TRBJ2-7, with D possibly being TRBD1 (5 bases). The CDR3 has 13 amino acids. Trimming stripped 8 bases from V and 3 bases from J, with 14 bases between. Germline loops: CDR1 KGHSH, CDR2 LQKENI. For the CDR3, the DNA is TGTGCCAGCCTGGACACCCTGCACTACGAGCAGTACTTC. Translated: CASLDTLHYEQYF.

The rearrangement uses TRBV6-5 and TRBJ1-5; TRBD1 matches at 8 bases. Germline loops: CDR1 MNHEY, CDR2 SVGAGI. The ends lost 5 bases at V and 5 bases at J; junction bases unmatched: 5. The CDR3 extends over 14 amino acids. CDR3 residues: CASSRDRQHQPQHF. For the CDR3, the DNA is TGTGCCAGCAGTCGGGACAGGCAACATCAGCCCCAGCATTTT.

V usage is TRBV30 and J usage is TRBJ1-2, with 7 bases identical to TRBD1. The CDR3 is 12 amino acids. The J segment lost 5 bases and the V segment lost 8 bases, leaving 8 bases of the junction unmatched. The V gene's germline CDR1 is GTSNPN and CDR2 SVGIG (reference sequence). CDR3 DNA sequence: TGTGCCCAGGTACAGGGGATGTATGGCTACACCTTC. It translates to CAQVQGMYGYTF.

This clone was observed a handful of times. This chain links TRBV6-5 with TRBJ1-1; D is ambiguous. Per germline, CDR1 MNHEY and CDR2 SVGAGI. The CDR3 has 13 residues. V lost 5 bases to trimming and J lost 10 bases, with 17 bases between them. CDR3 in DNA: TGTGCCAGCAGTAACCACGGAGGGCCACCAGCTTTCTTT. Translated, it gives CASSNHGGPPAFF.

This chain joins TRBV5-1 and TRBJ2-7, with 10 bases lining up with TRBD1. Germline V lookup: CDR1 SGHRS, CDR2 YFSETQ. V gave up 4 bases and J gave up 6 bases; unmatched junction bases: 4. The length of the CDR3 is 13 residues. The CDR3 DNA is TGCGCCAGCAGCCAAGGACAGGGGGTCGAGCAGTACTTC. This sequence encodes CASSQGQGVEQYF.

This sequence joins TRBV29-1 and TRBJ2-7; D may be TRBD1 (6 bases). The germline gives CDR1 SQVTM, CDR2 ANQGSEA. CDR3 length equals 15 residues. Between the trimmed V and J ends, which lost 5 bases and 4 bases, there was a span of 21 bases. The CDR3 nucleotides are TGCAGCGTTAAACCGGGACAAGGAGCCTTTTACGAGCAGTACTTC. Translated: CSVKPGQGAFYEQYF.

The genes are TRBV30 and TRBJ1-5; no clear D. V lost 2 bases and J lost 0, with 8 bases in between. Germline CDR1 GTSNPN, CDR2 SVGIG (reference sequence). The CDR3 has 14 amino acids. CDR3 amino acids: CAWSSGNSNQPQHF. The CDR3 region has the DNA TGTGCCTGGAGTTCCGGGAATAGCAATCAGCCCCAGCATTTT.

The chain joins TRBV7-9 to TRBJ2-7, with 7 bases lining up with TRBD1. Germline V gene data show CDR1 as SEHNR and CDR2 as FQNEAQ (reference sequence). With 3 bases clipped from V and 3 bases from J, the junction kept 5 bases outside the gene matches. The CDR3 is 14 residues long. The CDR3 DNA follows: TGTGCCAGCAGCTTGAGGGCAGGGGGCTACGAGCAGTACTTC. It encodes CASSLRAGGYEQYF.

The chain employs TRBV20-1 and TRBJ2-1; 8 bases map to TRBD1. V lost 1 base and J lost 16; bases outside the gene matches: 6. Germline loops: CDR1 DFQATT, CDR2 SNEGSKA (reference sequence). The CDR3 sequence is 11 residues long. The CDR3 coding sequence is TGCAGTGCTAGAGTGTTAGGACAGGGTTTCTTC. As protein: CSARVLGQGFF.

This clone appeared once. The chain recombines TRBV28 with TRBJ2-5, with 9 bases identical to TRBD2. J gave up 4 bases and V 6 bases, and 15 bases lay outside the gene matches. Germline-derived CDR1 and CDR2 are MDHEN and SYDVKM. This CDR3 has 17 amino acids. The CDR3 nucleotides read TGTGCCAGCAGCCCCGGGGTGCGGGAGGGCCTGGGAGAGACCCAGTACTTC. The encoded protein is CASSPGVREGLGETQYF.

This clone has only a few counts. V usage is TRBV5-6 and J usage is TRBJ1-2; the D is unclear. CDR1 is SGHDT and CDR2 is YYEEEE in the germline V gene. The CDR3 length is 13 residues. V was trimmed by 4 bases and J by 5 bases, leaving 12 bases between them. CDR3 bases: TGTGCCAGCAGCATGGGGAGCCCTTATGGCTACACCTTC. This gives the protein CASSMGSPYGYTF.